The 23 T cell receptor beta chains below all came from one sample that was sequenced in a study of OX40 agonist ivuxolimab in advanced cancers. The data were produced by immunoSEQ multiplex PCR, yet TCRdb's version contains in-frame clones alone and is incomplete. The table lists some 77,000 clones, roughly 93% of them singletons, with more than 0.3% in the top ten. Here the sequenced sample was CD4+ or CD8+ T cells sorted from blood, taken in a trial of the OX40 agonist ivuxolimab. These receptors came from an adult with an advanced solid tumor such as melanoma, head and neck, liver or kidney cancer.

The V call is TRBV28, the J call TRBJ1-5; 7 bases align to TRBD1. Germline V lookup: CDR1 MDHEN, CDR2 SYDVKM. The CDR3 loop spans 14 amino acids. J gave up 6 bases and V 8 bases, and 10 bases lay outside the gene matches. CDR3 region: CASGQGGLVQPQHF. The DNA for the CDR3 is TGTGCCAGCGGCCAGGGGGGCTTAGTTCAGCCCCAGCATTTT.

V gene TRBV9 combines with J gene TRBJ2-3, with 9 positions matching TRBD1. In germline, CDR1 is SGDLS, CDR2 YYNGEE. V dropped 3 bases and J dropped 4; count of bases not matched to a gene: 0. The length of the CDR3 is 13 residues. In DNA form, the CDR3 reads TGTGCCAGCAGCGGACAGGGGGCAGATACGCAGTATTTT. This codes for CASSGQGADTQYF.

CDR3 region: CASSLGELTGGGTEAFF. The DNA of the CDR3 is TGCGCCAGCAGCTTGGGAGAATTGACAGGGGGAGGCACTGAAGCTTTCTTT. The rearrangement links TRBV5-1 to TRBJ1-1, with 9 bases lining up with TRBD1. With 0 bases clipped from V and 4 bases from J, the junction kept 10 bases outside the gene matches. The germline gives CDR1 SGHRS, CDR2 YFSETQ. This CDR3 spans 17 amino acids.

V gene TRBV27 combines with J gene TRBJ2-5; D is ambiguous. The CDR3 spans 13 residues. Germline values: CDR1 MNHEY, CDR2 SMNVEV (reference sequence). The V and J ends lost 6 bases and 3 bases respectively, with 11 bases between them. The CDR3 protein is CASRGWQEETQYF. DNA of the CDR3: TGTGCCAGCAGGGGTTGGCAGGAAGAGACCCAGTACTTC.

The V call is TRBV28, the J call TRBJ1-2; 7 nucleotides line up with TRBD1. The CDR3 extends over 14 amino acids. CDR1 and CDR2 from the germline V gene are MDHEN and SYDVKM. V dropped 4 bases and J dropped 3; count of bases not matched to a gene: 5. CDR3 bases: TGTGCCAGCAGTTATGCAGGGGGTCACTATGGCTACACCTTC. Translating gives CASSYAGGHYGYTF.

Note on this clone: Other DNA sequences from this sample encode an identical CDR3 as well. The chain has TRBV25-1 and TRBJ1-4; no clear D gene. The CDR3 covers 13 residues. Germline-derived CDR1 and CDR2 are MGHDK and SYGVNS. V was trimmed by 4 bases and J by 8 bases, leaving 11 bases between them. This chain's CDR3 is CASSASPGEKLFF. CDR3 in DNA: TGTGCCAGCAGTGCCTCCCCGGGCGAAAAACTGTTTTTT.

This clone was seen once. This chain uses TRBV7-8 with TRBJ2-1, with no clear D. CDR1 SGHVS and CDR2 FQNEAQ come from the germline V gene. This CDR3 spans 15 amino acids. The V and J ends lost 6 bases and 10 bases respectively, with 22 bases between them. The CDR3 coding sequence is TGTGCCAGCAGTCCATTAGTCGACAAATCATTCGAGCAGTTCTTC. Amino acid sequence: CASSPLVDKSFEQFF.

The chain joins TRBV11-2 to TRBJ2-3; a weak D match, TRBD1 (7 bases). The V and J ends lost 6 bases and 2 bases respectively, with 15 bases between them. The CDR3 is made up of 15 amino acids. Germline CDR1 reads SGHAT; CDR2 reads FQNNGV. The CDR3 coding sequence is TGTGCCAGCAGATGGCAGGGGGGACACACAGATACGCAGTATTTT. Translated, it gives CASRWQGGHTDTQYF.

V usage is TRBV19 and J usage is TRBJ2-3, with TRBD2 as a possible D gene (5 bases). The ends were cut back, 5 bases at V and 9 bases at J, with 9 bases in the middle. The CDR3 is 11 amino acids. Germline lookup yields CDR1 LNHDA and CDR2 SQIVND (reference sequence). CDR3 residues: CASSVGDTQYF. CDR3 DNA: TGTGCCAGTAGTGTGGGAGACACGCAGTATTTT.

The chain has TRBV11-2 and TRBJ2-7; D is perhaps TRBD2 (5 bases). Trimming stripped 7 bases from V and 4 bases from J, with 17 bases between. The CDR3 runs to 14 residues. Germline V gives CDR1 SGHAT, CDR2 FQNNGV. The CDR3 DNA follows: TGTGCCAGCACCGCCGTCGGGATTTCTTACGAGCAGTACTTC. This translates into CASTAVGISYEQYF.

The chain links TRBV2 to TRBJ1-5; no clear D. Trimming cost V 2 bases and J 4 bases, with 9 bases left between them. This CDR3 spans 14 amino acids. Germline V CDR1 and CDR2: SNHLY, FYNNEI. The CDR3 DNA reads as TGTGCCAGCAGTGAAACAACGGAAAATCAGCCCCAGCATTTT. It codes for CASSETTENQPQHF.

This chain uses TRBV19 with TRBJ2-5; the match to TRBD1 covers 10 bases. V dropped 2 bases and J dropped 4; count of bases not matched to a gene: 10. This CDR3 is 17 amino acids long. Looked up from germline, CDR1 is LNHDA and CDR2 is SQIVND (reference sequence). CDR3 sequence: CASSIPGQGTGGETQYF. The CDR3 DNA follows: TGTGCCAGTAGTATACCGGGACAGGGGACGGGGGGAGAGACCCAGTACTTC.

The rearrangement uses TRBV4-1 and TRBJ1-4, with D hard to call. The CDR3 is made up of 14 amino acids. V dropped 0 bases and J dropped 7 bases, with 9 bases sitting between them. Per the germline V gene, CDR1 is MGHRA and CDR2 is YSYEKL. The CDR3 DNA is TGCGCCAGCAGCCAAGAAACGGGGATTGAAAAACTGTTTTTT. Encoded protein: CASSQETGIEKLFF.

This chain joins TRBV5-4 and TRBJ2-3, with D possibly being TRBD1 (5 bases). CDR1 and CDR2 from the germline V gene are SGHNT and YYREEE (reference sequence). The CDR3 has 15 residues. The V end lost 5 bases, the J end lost 0 bases, and 13 bases lay between the germline ends. The CDR3 spells CASRPRGSSTDTQYF. The CDR3 DNA sequence: TGTGCCAGCAGGCCTAGGGGATCTAGCACAGATACGCAGTATTTT.

This chain uses TRBV19 with TRBJ1-3, with D tentatively TRBD1 (5 bases). Trimming removed 4 bases at V and 0 bases at J, with 13 bases between. Germline V lookup: CDR1 LNHDA, CDR2 SQIVND (reference sequence). This CDR3 has 16 residues. The CDR3 nucleotides are TGTGCCAGTAGTAGCGCAGGGCCTACCTCTGGAAACACCATATATTTT. This codes for CASSSAGPTSGNTIYF.

The chain couples TRBV9 to TRBJ1-1, with D hard to call. The CDR3 loop spans 14 amino acids. CDR1 SGDLS and CDR2 YYNGEE come from the germline V gene. V dropped 0 bases and J dropped 2 bases, with 8 bases sitting between them. CDR3 DNA sequence: TGTGCCAGCAGCGTAGGCGAGTACAACACTGAAGCTTTCTTT. Its translation is CASSVGEYNTEAFF.

Turning to this clone: This sample also contains other DNA sequences that code for the same CDR3. The V call is TRBV18, the J call TRBJ1-5, with D unclear. This CDR3 is 13 amino acids long. Germline V gene lookup returns CDR1 KGHSH and CDR2 LQKENI. Trimming removed 2 bases from V and 0 bases from J, with 2 bases in between. The CDR3 region has the DNA TGTGCCAGCTCACCAGGTAGCAATCAGCCCCAGCATTTT. Residues: CASSPGSNQPQHF.

DNA of the CDR3: TGTCCGGGGGGCAAGGGCTACGAGCAGTACTTC. It is translated as CPGGKGYEQYF. The chain has TRBV21-1 and TRBJ2-7; TRBD2 was called by the table and not checked on the DNA. TRBV21-1 is termed a pseudogene. The CDR3 has 11 residues.

This clone was counted a few times. The chain carries TRBV7-9 and TRBJ2-7, with D possibly TRBD1 on 6 matching bases. V shed 1 base and J shed 5 bases, with 9 bases lying between them. Per the germline V gene, CDR1 is SEHNR and CDR2 is FQNEAQ (reference sequence). The CDR3 has 13 amino acids. The CDR3 region is CASSLGRGNEQYF. The DNA of the CDR3 is TGTGCCAGCAGCTTAGGCAGGGGAAACGAGCAGTACTTC. Variable domain in full (rest from reference TRBV7-9 and TRBJ2-7): DTGVSQNPRHKITKRGQNVTFRCDPISEHNRLYWYRQTLGQGPEFLTYFQNEAQLEKSRLLSDRFSAERPKGSFSTLEIQRTEQGDSAMYLCASSLGRGNEQYFGPGTRLTVT.

This rearrangement joins TRBV7-9 to TRBJ2-3; D not resolved. The CDR3 loop spans 12 amino acids. Germline CDR1 SEHNR, CDR2 FQNEAQ (reference sequence). Trimming shortened V by 1 base and J by 5 bases, and 4 bases separated the two germline ends. The CDR3 is CASSLVGDTQYF. CDR3 in DNA: TGTGCCAGCAGCTTAGTGGGAGATACGCAGTATTTT.

This chain uses TRBV5-1 with TRBJ2-5, with 11 bases matching TRBD2. CDR3 length: 14 amino acids. Germline V gives CDR1 SGHRS, CDR2 YFSETQ. V lost 4 bases to trimming and J lost 3 bases; unmatched junction nucleotides: 2. DNA of the CDR3: TGCGCCAGCAGCCAGGGACTAGCGGAAGAGACCCAGTACTTC. Translated: CASSQGLAEETQYF.

Only one count was recorded for this clone. The V gene is TRBV13, the J gene TRBJ2-3; 14 bases are a match to TRBD2. Trimming removed 3 bases from V and 6 bases from J; junction bases left unmatched: 2. This CDR3 comprises 15 residues. Germline V CDR1 and CDR2: PRHDT, FYEKMQ (reference sequence). Here the CDR3 DNA reads TGTGCCAGCAGCTTCGGGACTAGCGGGAGTGATACGCAGTATTTT. It encodes CASSFGTSGSDTQYF.

J is TRBJ1-2 and V is TRBV28; D is unclear. The germline V and J ends were trimmed by 2 bases and 3 bases, with 7 bases remaining between them. The germline V gene has CDR1 MDHEN and CDR2 SYDVKM. This CDR3 has 13 residues. The CDR3 nucleotides read TGTGCCAGCAGTTTACGGGCAGACTATGGCTACACCTTC. Its translation: CASSLRADYGYTF.